This T cell receptor beta chain emerged from a study of blood T cell repertoires in COVID-19 (TCRdb year 2020). Some background on the complete study: Samples covering the acute and convalescent phases of COVID-19 were provided by collaborators in the United States, Italy and Spain. Where available, HLA class I and class II types were taken from metadata supplied by the sample provider and were not determined by assay-based typing. The sample metadata nearly always contained a de-identified subject ID, COVID-19 status, age in years and sex. The prospective study material was composed of cDNA or gDNA derived from T cells, B-cell-depleted T cells, or PBMCs. A freely available public database, intended as a resource for researchers studying the immune response to SARS-CoV-2, is where the repertoires were released. Samples were obtained from the ongoing ImmuneRACE study (first 160 participants) and from over a thousand subjects provided by 6 global collaborators. The dataset comprised deeply sampled blood TCRbeta repertoires from subjects exposed to, actively infected with, or recovered from COVID-19.

The CDR3 numbers 14 residues from cysteine through phenylalanine. Left in the record is the CDR3 DNA by itself, 42 bases read in frame from the first base. TCRbeta CDR3 regions were amplified from genomic DNA using the immunoSEQ Assay, a bias-controlled multiplex PCR. The authors' pipeline ran thus. The number of nucleated cells in each sample was estimated by amplification of reference gene primers within the assay. To quantify the absolute abundance of each unique TCRbeta CDR3 rearrangement, sequence reads were collapsed and filtered. For each sample, productive Simpson clonality was calculated as the square root of Simpson's diversity index over productive rearrangements. The immuneACCESS repertoire file appears here via TCRdb, limited to in-frame rearrangements. These files lack a portion of the clones; in checked studies, under half of the deficit traces to unresolved V genes, and the cause of the others is not known. That table is the source of V, J and clone size, and D and trimming were worked out from the DNA. Across this sample there are 15,000 to 25,000 clones, with roughly 84% seen only once. The ten largest account for about a third of the sample.

Whole blood was collected in K2EDTA tubes by collaborating institutions according to the institutions' own protocols. Collaborator samples were shipped for TCRbeta analysis as frozen whole blood, isolated PBMCs, or DNA extracted from either sample type. Overall results and qualifications from the work: The quantity of clinical and demographic metadata differed by source and by participant and was supplied without curation.

As concerns this clone: Its target antigen remains unknown. No per-base quality is available; no much larger clone lies one base away.

The sample comprised peripheral blood. The rearrangement joined TRBV21-1 to TRBJ2-1; the D segment call TRBD2 is taken from the table without a DNA check. TRBV21-1 is shown as a pseudogene. The sequence came from a human donor with active COVID-19. The donor label of this sample is uncertain. The CDR3 here reads CASSGGVSGNEQFF. The base sequence is TGTGCCAGCAGCGGGGGGGTAAGCGGCAATGAGCAGTTCTTC.